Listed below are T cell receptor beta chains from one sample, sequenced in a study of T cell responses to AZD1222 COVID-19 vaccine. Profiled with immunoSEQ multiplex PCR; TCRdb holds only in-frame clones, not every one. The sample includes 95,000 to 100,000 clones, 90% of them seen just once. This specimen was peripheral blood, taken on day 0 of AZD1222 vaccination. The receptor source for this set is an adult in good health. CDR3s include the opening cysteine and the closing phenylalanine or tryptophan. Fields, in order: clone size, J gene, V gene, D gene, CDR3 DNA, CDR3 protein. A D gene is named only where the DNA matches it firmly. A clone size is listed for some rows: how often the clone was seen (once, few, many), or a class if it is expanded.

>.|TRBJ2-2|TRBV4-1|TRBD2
TGCGCCAGCAGCCAGAGGGGGACTAGCGACACCGGGGAGCTGTTTTTT
CASSQRGTSDTGELFF
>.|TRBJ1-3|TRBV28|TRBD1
TGTGCCAGCAGTCTAGAGCAGACCGGGACAGGGGGGAACACCATATATTTT
CASSLEQTGTGGNTIYF
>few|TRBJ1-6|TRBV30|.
TGTGCCTGGACCGGGGGGGGGCTCGGAAATTCACCCCTCCACTTT
CAWTGGGLGNSPLHF
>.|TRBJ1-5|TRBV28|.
TGTGCCAGCACCGTGTCCTCGAATCAGCCCCAGCATTTT
CASTVSSNQPQHF
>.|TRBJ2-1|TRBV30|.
TGTGCCTGGTCAGGGAGCTCCTACAATGAGCAGTTCTTC
CAWSGSSYNEQFF
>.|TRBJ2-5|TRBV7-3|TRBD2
TGTGCCAGCAGCTTAACTGCGGGAGGGCCAGAGACCCAGTACTTC
CASSLTAGGPETQYF
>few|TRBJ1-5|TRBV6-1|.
TGTGCCAGCAGTTCCGACAGGAGAAATCAGCCCCAGCATTTT
CASSSDRRNQPQHF
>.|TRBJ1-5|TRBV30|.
TGTGCCTGGAGTGGGGCGGGGCATCAGCCCCAGCATTTT
CAWSGAGHQPQHF
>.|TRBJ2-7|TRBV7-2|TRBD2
TGTGCCAGCAGCGAGGGACTAGTCTCCTACGAGCAGTACTTC
CASSEGLVSYEQYF
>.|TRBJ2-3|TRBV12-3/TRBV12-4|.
TGTGCCAGCAGTTTCACAGATACGCAGTATTTT
CASSFTDTQYF
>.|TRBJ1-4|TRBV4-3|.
TGCGCCAGCAGCCGGGCAGCCGGGAATGAAAAACTGTTTTTT
CASSRAAGNEKLFF
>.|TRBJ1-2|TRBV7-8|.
TGTGCCAGCAGCTCACAGCTACCGACGGGCTATGGCTACACCTTC
CASSSQLPTGYGYTF
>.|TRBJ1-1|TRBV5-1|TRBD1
TGCGCCAGCAGCCCGGGACAGGTCCGGACTGAAGCTTTCTTT
CASSPGQVRTEAFF
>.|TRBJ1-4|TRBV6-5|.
TGTGCCAGTGCAAGGGCAGGGTTGTTTGGTGAAAAACTGTTTTTT
CASARAGLFGEKLFF
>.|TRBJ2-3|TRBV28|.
TGTGCCAGCAGTCCTTCACTCAGCGCAGGTGGCACAGATACGCAGTATTTT
CASSPSLSAGGTDTQYF